These 17 T cell receptor beta chains originate from one sample sequenced in a study of OX40 agonist ivuxolimab in advanced cancers. Generated by immunoSEQ multiplex PCR, the TCRdb table keeps only in-frame clones and is missing some. The table shows just under 95,000 clones, with 87% occurring only once. This specimen consisted of CD4+ or CD8+ T cells sorted from blood, obtained in a trial of the OX40 agonist ivuxolimab. The origin of the receptors is an adult with an advanced solid tumor such as melanoma, head and neck, liver or kidney cancer.

The chain recombines TRBV5-5 with TRBJ1-1; TRBD1 agrees at 9 bases. Unmatched junction bases numbered 6, after V lost 2 bases and J lost 4 bases. The germline V gene encodes CDR1 SGHKS and CDR2 YYEKEE (reference sequence). This CDR3 is built from 15 residues. The CDR3 spells CASSLTGGLSTEAFF. DNA for the CDR3: TGTGCCAGCAGCTTAACAGGGGGCTTGTCCACTGAAGCTTTCTTT.

The rearrangement joins TRBV19 to TRBJ1-4, with 7 positions matching TRBD1. Trimming cost V 8 bases and J 5 bases; bases outside gene matches: 11. The CDR3 runs to 15 residues. Germline lookup yields CDR1 LNHDA and CDR2 SQIVND (reference sequence). The CDR3 coding sequence is TGTGCCAGTGGTCCGATCGACAGGGAAAATGAAAAACTGTTTTTT. Translating gives CASGPIDRENEKLFF.

The genes are TRBV7-8 and TRBJ1-1, with 7 bases lining up with TRBD1. J was trimmed by 4 bases and V by 5 bases; bases with no gene match: 7. The germline gives CDR1 SGHVS, CDR2 FQNEAQ. The CDR3 contains 14 residues. CDR3 bases: TGTGCCAGCAGCCTTCGACAGGGATCCACTGAAGCTTTCTTT. Protein: CASSLRQGSTEAFF.

This chain links TRBV10-3 with TRBJ2-2; D is undetermined. V was shortened by 5 bases and J by 2 bases, with 0 bases between the two germline ends. The length of the CDR3 is 11 residues. Germline lookup yields CDR1 ENHRY and CDR2 SYGVKD. CDR3 loop: CAISNTGELFF. The CDR3, as DNA: TGTGCCATCAGTAACACCGGGGAGCTGTTTTTT.

This rearrangement joins TRBV7-3 to TRBJ2-2, with 10 bases fitting TRBD2. V shed 5 bases and J 6 bases; nucleotides not matched to a gene: 3. The germline gives CDR1 SGHTA, CDR2 FQGTGA. CDR3 length equals 14 residues. The CDR3 loop is CASSGGTSAGELFF. CDR3 coding DNA: TGTGCCAGCAGCGGTGGGACTAGCGCCGGGGAGCTGTTTTTT.

V gene TRBV2 combines with J gene TRBJ2-2; D possibly corresponds to TRBD2 (5 bases). This CDR3 has 15 residues. The germline V and J ends were trimmed by 7 bases and 6 bases, with 18 bases remaining between them. Germline values: CDR1 SNHLY, CDR2 FYNNEI. This CDR3 is CASTVGRRKAGELFF. The DNA of the CDR3 is TGTGCCAGCACCGTGGGCAGGAGGAAGGCCGGGGAGCTGTTTTTT.

J is TRBJ1-5 and V is TRBV19; a possible D gene is TRBD1 (5 bases). The V end was cut by 6 bases, the J end by 11 bases, with 26 bases between. This CDR3 has 16 amino acids. Germline CDR1 reads LNHDA; CDR2 reads SQIVND (reference sequence). CDR3 region: CASRRTSDFQPQSQHF. DNA of the CDR3: TGTGCCAGTAGACGGACATCGGACTTCCAACCCCAGTCCCAGCATTTT.

The chain carries TRBV6-6 and TRBJ1-5; the match to TRBD1 covers 7 bases. Germline V lookup: CDR1 MNHNY, CDR2 SVGAGI (reference sequence). The CDR3 has 12 amino acids. V lost 6 bases to trimming and J lost 5 bases; unmatched junction nucleotides: 1. CDR3 in amino acids: CASRTGHQPQHF. Written as DNA, the CDR3 is TGTGCCAGCAGGACAGGGCATCAGCCCCAGCATTTT.

The chain employs TRBV15 and TRBJ1-3, with D perhaps TRBD1 (6 bases). There are 15 residues in the CDR3. Deletions cut 2 bases from V and 1 base from J, with 9 bases between. From germline, CDR1 is LNHNV and CDR2 YYDKDF (reference sequence). For the CDR3, the DNA is TGTGCCACCAGCAGACAGGGGAGGTCTGGAAACACCATATATTTT. Residues: CATSRQGRSGNTIYF.

This rearrangement joins TRBV18 to TRBJ1-1; no clear D. Trimming removed 2 bases at V and 3 bases at J, with 4 bases between. The germline V gene encodes CDR1 KGHSH and CDR2 LQKENI. The CDR3 sequence is 12 residues long. The CDR3 here is CASSPTYTEAFF. The CDR3, as DNA: TGTGCCAGCTCACCAACCTACACTGAAGCTTTCTTT. The whole variable domain, remainder taken from reference TRBV18 and TRBJ1-1, is NAGVMQNPRHLVRRRGQEARLRCSPMKGHSHVYWYRQLPEEGLKFMVYLQKENIIDESGMPKERFSAEFPKEGPSILRIQQVVRGDSAAYFCASSPTYTEAFFGQGTRLTVV.

This rearrangement joins TRBV7-9 to TRBJ1-1, with D uncertain. From germline, CDR1 is SEHNR and CDR2 FQNEAQ (reference sequence). The CDR3 covers 15 residues. Trimming pared 1 base from V and 5 bases from J, leaving 14 bases between. CDR3 sequence reads: CASSLVSGRITEAFF. DNA of the CDR3: TGTGCCAGCAGCTTAGTTTCCGGGAGGATAACTGAAGCTTTCTTT. The whole variable domain, remainder taken from reference TRBV7-9 and TRBJ1-1, is DTGVSQNPRHKITKRGQNVTFRCDPISEHNRLYWYRQTLGQGPEFLTYFQNEAQLEKSRLLSDRFSAERPKGSFSTLEIQRTEQGDSAMYLCASSLVSGRITEAFFGQGTRLTVV.

The rearrangement joins TRBV6-6 to TRBJ1-4; D call uncertain. Germline values: CDR1 MNHNY, CDR2 SVGAGI (reference sequence). CDR3 size: 15 residues. Trimming stripped 8 bases from V and 6 bases from J, with 19 bases between. The CDR3 here is CASGSPWAGDEKLFF. The CDR3 nucleotides are TGTGCCAGCGGGAGTCCCTGGGCAGGCGATGAAAAACTGTTTTTT.

V is TRBV5-1 and J is TRBJ2-5; tentatively, D is TRBD2 (5 bases). From germline, CDR1 is SGHRS and CDR2 YFSETQ. Trimming shortened V by 1 base and J by 5 bases, and 12 bases separated the two germline ends. This CDR3 spans 14 amino acids. CDR3 nucleotides: TGCGCCAGCAGCTTGCGGGGTCCGGGGGAGACCCAGTACTTC. It yields the protein CASSLRGPGETQYF. The full variable domain, its missing parts supplied by reference TRBV5-1 and TRBJ2-5, is KAGVTQTPRYLIKTRGQQVTLSCSPISGHRSVSWYQQTPGQGLQFLFEYFSETQRNKGNFPGRFSGRQFSNSRSEMNVSTLELGDSALYLCASSLRGPGETQYFGPGTRLLVL.

About this clone itself: Different DNA sequences within this sample yield the same CDR3. J is TRBJ2-7 and V is TRBV7-9; D ambiguous. With 2 bases removed from V and 0 bases from J, the gap between germline ends came to 5 bases. The germline gives CDR1 SEHNR, CDR2 FQNEAQ (reference sequence). The CDR3 spans 13 residues. CDR3: CASSLPGSYEQYF. The CDR3 DNA follows: TGTGCCAGCAGCTTACCTGGCTCCTACGAGCAGTACTTC.

The chain employs TRBV14 and TRBJ2-5, with TRBD1 matching over 10 bases. The CDR3 covers 19 residues. Trimming took 0 bases from V and 5 from J; bases not matched to a gene: 15. CDR1 is SGHDN and CDR2 is FVKESK in the germline V gene. In DNA form, the CDR3 reads TGTGCCAGCAGCCAAGACCCCCCGGACAGGGGGTTTAAGTCGGAGACCCAGTACTTC. Translation: CASSQDPPDRGFKSETQYF.

This sequence joins TRBV6-6 and TRBJ1-4; TRBD1 matches at 7 bases. CDR3 length: 14 amino acids. Germline loops: CDR1 MNHNY, CDR2 SVGAGI (reference sequence). V gave up 6 bases and J gave up 8 bases; unmatched junction bases: 9. The CDR3 bases are TGTGCCAGCAGGGGGGGACAGAAGGTAGAAAAACTGTTTTTT. Encoded protein: CASRGGQKVEKLFF.

In its sample, this clone was seen once. The rearrangement joins TRBV5-4 to TRBJ2-3; D call uncertain. This CDR3 has 13 amino acids. Germline V CDR1 and CDR2: SGHNT, YYREEE (reference sequence). The ends were cut back, 5 bases at V and 6 bases at J, with 13 bases in the middle. The CDR3 DNA reads TGTGCCAGCAGTCAATTGGATTGGGATACGCAGTATTTT. Translation gives CASSQLDWDTQYF.